The 21 T cell receptor beta chains below all came from one sample that was sequenced in a study of blood T cell repertoires in COVID-19. Method: immunoSEQ multiplex PCR; TCRdb's copy keeps in-frame clones and lacks some. Of 90,000 to 110,000 clones listed, 81% are singletons. What was sequenced was peripheral blood. The receptors were gathered from an elderly man with acute or convalescent COVID-19.

This clone was seen a single time. This sequence joins TRBV19 and TRBJ1-2, with no clear D. The V gene's germline CDR1 is LNHDA and CDR2 SQIVND (reference sequence). Trimming removed 1 base from V and 1 base from J, with 10 bases in between. CDR3 size: 15 residues. In DNA, the CDR3 is TGTGCCAGTAGTATAGTGGCCCAGAATAACTATGGCTACACCTTC. This sequence encodes CASSIVAQNNYGYTF.

In this sample, this clone turned up a few times. The chain combines TRBV18 with TRBJ2-2, with D maybe TRBD2 (6 bases). From germline, CDR1 is KGHSH and CDR2 LQKENI. V was trimmed by 0 bases and J by 3 bases, leaving 14 bases between them. CDR3 length: 17 residues. Here the CDR3 reads CASSPPGGAQHTGELFF. The CDR3 DNA reads as TGTGCCAGCTCACCACCCGGCGGGGCCCAACACACCGGGGAGCTGTTTTTT.

V usage is TRBV18 and J usage is TRBJ2-5; no clear D. Germline CDR1 reads KGHSH; CDR2 reads LQKENI. The CDR3 sequence is 12 residues long. The V gene lost 3 bases and the J gene lost 5 bases, with 7 bases spanning the gap. CDR3 DNA: TGTGCCAGCTCACCGGTACGGGAGACCCAGTACTTC. Protein product: CASSPVRETQYF.

The chain joins TRBV5-1 to TRBJ1-3, with D tentatively TRBD1 (6 bases). This CDR3 contains 14 residues. Germline-derived CDR1 and CDR2 are SGHRS and YFSETQ. Trimming removed 2 bases from V and 3 bases from J, with 9 bases in between. The CDR3 DNA follows: TGCGCCAGCAGCTTCGGCAGGGGTGGAAACACCATATATTTT. Translating gives CASSFGRGGNTIYF.

The rearrangement uses TRBV6-6 and TRBJ2-2; tentative D call: TRBD2 (5 bases). The CDR3 runs 14 residues. V lost 7 bases and J lost 7, with 16 bases in between. Germline V gives CDR1 MNHNY, CDR2 SVGAGI (reference sequence). CDR3 loop: CASTYTGLGGELFF. CDR3 coding DNA: TGTGCCAGCACCTACACGGGGTTAGGCGGGGAGCTGTTTTTT.

The chain is built from TRBV13 and TRBJ1-5; no clear D. Germline CDR1 and CDR2: PRHDT and FYEKMQ (reference sequence). This CDR3 is 13 amino acids long. Trimming shortened V by 0 bases and J by 7 bases, and 7 bases separated the two germline ends. The CDR3 here is CASSLGGEQPQHF. CDR3 in DNA: TGTGCCAGCAGCTTAGGGGGAGAGCAGCCCCAGCATTTT.

The rearrangement links TRBV7-2 to TRBJ2-1; 9 positions agree with TRBD1. Germline CDR1 reads SGHTA; CDR2 reads FQGNSA. There are 15 residues in the CDR3. With 5 bases clipped from V and 7 bases from J, the junction kept 9 bases outside the gene matches. CDR3 nucleotides: TGTGCCAGCAGCCGTCCGGGACAGGGTAAGAATGAGCAGTTCTTC. It codes for CASSRPGQGKNEQFF. The full variable domain, its missing parts supplied by reference TRBV7-2 and TRBJ2-1, is GAGVSQSPSNKVTEKGKDVELRCDPISGHTALYWYRQSLGQGLEFLIYFQGNSAPDKSGLPSDRFSAERTGGSVSTLTIQRTQQEDSAVYLCASSRPGQGKNEQFFGPGTRLTVL.

The J gene is TRBJ2-1, the V gene TRBV12-5, with D possibly being TRBD1 (5 bases). The ends were cut back, 8 bases at V and 3 bases at J, with 20 bases in the middle. CDR3 length equals 16 residues. Germline CDR1 reads LGHNT; CDR2 reads FRNRAP. CDR3: CASTLVTGSYYNEQFF. The CDR3 coding sequence is TGTGCTAGTACCCTAGTTACAGGTTCGTACTACAATGAGCAGTTCTTC.

The chain uses TRBV10-2 and TRBJ1-2; 8 nucleotides align to TRBD1. Germline V lookup: CDR1 WSHSY, CDR2 SAAADI. This CDR3 is built from 14 residues. V lost 2 bases and J lost 3; bases outside the gene matches: 2. The CDR3 is CASSEGQGHYGYTF. The CDR3 DNA sequence: TGCGCCAGCAGTGAGGGACAGGGTCACTATGGCTACACCTTC.

The sample holds a few counts of this clone. V gene TRBV18 combines with J gene TRBJ2-1; 11 bases agree with TRBD2. Germline CDR1 and CDR2: KGHSH and LQKENI. The CDR3 is 15 amino acids. V lost 4 bases, J lost 5 bases, and 4 bases stayed unmatched. In DNA, the CDR3 is TGTGCCAGCTCACAGGGGACTAGCGGTGACAATGAGCAGTTCTTC. It translates to CASSQGTSGDNEQFF.

This clone occurred once. The J gene is TRBJ1-5, the V gene TRBV12-5; perhaps TRBD1 as D (5 bases). The ends were cut back, 0 bases at V and 3 bases at J, with 15 bases in the middle. Germline CDR1 LGHNT, CDR2 FRNRAP. The CDR3 length is 17 residues. In DNA form, the CDR3 reads TGTGCTAGTGGTTTGGTGGGGGGAGGGGTCCCCAATCAGCCCCAGCATTTT. It specifies CASGLVGGGVPNQPQHF.

This chain joins TRBV3-1 (or the pseudogene TRBV3-2) and TRBJ2-7; 7 bases agree with TRBD1. This CDR3 is 12 amino acids long. The germline CDR1 and CDR2 sequences are LGHDT and YNNKEL (reference sequence). Losses at the gene ends were 4 bases for V and 3 bases for J; bases not matched to a gene: 0. As DNA, the CDR3 is TGTGCCAGCAGCCGGACAGGCTACGAGCAGTACTTC. It yields the protein CASSRTGYEQYF.

V and J are TRBV11-2 and TRBJ2-1; 7 bases are shared with TRBD1. The CDR3 covers 15 residues. From germline, CDR1 is SGHAT and CDR2 FQNNGV. V lost 3 bases, J lost 1 base, and 3 bases stayed unmatched. The DNA for the CDR3 is TGTGCCAGCAGCTTGAGACAGGGTTCCTACAATGAGCAGTTCTTC. This gives the protein CASSLRQGSYNEQFF.

This chain connects TRBV6-4 to TRBJ2-1; tentative D call: TRBD2 (6 bases). V lost 3 bases and J 5 bases, leaving 8 bases between the germline ends. CDR3 length: 13 amino acids. The germline V gene has CDR1 MRHNA and CDR2 SNTAGT. The CDR3 here is CASSEGGNNEQFF. DNA for the CDR3: TGTGCCAGCAGTGAGGGGGGAAACAATGAGCAGTTCTTC.

This chain uses TRBV19 with TRBJ1-1; 11 bases agree with TRBD1. The CDR3 extends over 16 amino acids. V was pared by 3 bases and J by 2 bases, with 5 bases of the junction left unmatched. Germline CDR1 is LNHDA and CDR2 is SQIVND (reference sequence). The CDR3 nucleotides are TGTGCCAGTAGTATCGGGGACAGGGGGTTTAACACTGAAGCTTTCTTT. Translated: CASSIGDRGFNTEAFF.

This clone came up once. The chain is built from TRBV18 and TRBJ2-7; 9 positions match TRBD1. CDR1 KGHSH and CDR2 LQKENI come from the germline V gene. The CDR3 runs 15 residues. Trimming removed 3 bases from V and 2 bases from J; junction bases left unmatched: 5. CDR3 residues: CASSPPGTGTYEQYF. The CDR3 nucleotides are TGTGCCAGCTCACCCCCCGGGACAGGGACCTACGAGCAGTACTTC.

This chain uses TRBV5-1 with TRBJ2-1, with a tentative D call TRBD1 (6 bases). The germline V gene has CDR1 SGHRS and CDR2 YFSETQ. V was clipped by 0 bases and J by 1 base, with 11 bases between them. The CDR3 is 16 residues long. The CDR3 sequence is CASSLGQDMSYNEQFF. DNA for the CDR3: TGCGCCAGCAGCTTGGGACAGGATATGTCCTACAATGAGCAGTTCTTC.

The chain employs TRBV7-9 and TRBJ2-1; 13 bases align to TRBD2. V shed 5 bases, J shed 9 bases, and the junction held 7 bases outside the gene matches. Germline V gene sequence: CDR1 SEHNR, CDR2 FQNEAQ (reference sequence). The CDR3 loop spans 15 amino acids. The CDR3 sequence is CASSLTSGRASEQFF. CDR3 sequence (DNA): TGTGCCAGCAGCCTTACTAGCGGGAGGGCCAGTGAGCAGTTCTTC.

V gene TRBV7-3 combines with J gene TRBJ2-2, with 8 bases identical to TRBD1. J gave up 7 bases and V 1 base, and 5 bases lay outside the gene matches. Germline V gene sequence: CDR1 SGHTA, CDR2 FQGTGA. This CDR3 is built from 15 residues. CDR3 protein: CASSLRQGAYGELFF. CDR3 nucleotide sequence: TGTGCCAGCAGCTTAAGGCAGGGGGCGTACGGGGAGCTGTTTTTT.

The chain carries TRBV2 and TRBJ2-3; 7 positions agree with TRBD1. V trimming: 3 bases; J trimming: 1 base; junction bases outside the gene matches: 4. The CDR3 has 15 residues. Germline assignment: CDR1 SNHLY and CDR2 FYNNEI. The CDR3 here is CASSDSGTGTDTQYF. CDR3 nucleotides: TGTGCCAGCAGTGACTCCGGGACAGGCACAGATACGCAGTATTTT.

The chain joins TRBV25-1 to TRBJ1-1; the match to TRBD1 covers 8 bases. The germline V gene encodes CDR1 MGHDK and CDR2 SYGVNS. The V and J ends lost 8 bases and 3 bases, in that order; junction bases with no gene match: 5. The CDR3 is made up of 13 amino acids. The CDR3, as DNA: TGTGCCAGCGGCAGGGGGCTTCACACTGAAGCTTTCTTT. Protein: CASGRGLHTEAFF.